Described below is a single TCR beta chain sequence and its context. CDR3 length: 14 residues. CDR1 is SGHVS and CDR2 is FQNEAQ in the germline V gene. The V end lost 4 bases, the J end lost 9 bases, and 13 bases lay between the germline ends. Constant-segment primers served in 5'RACE that generated TCR alpha and TCR beta cDNA libraries bearing sample barcodes and UMIs. TCRdb re-called the 5' RACE reads with MiXCR, one entry per CDR3 protein. This table has fewer than 700,000 distinct CDR3 sequences, less than 25% appearing once. The sample belongs to a study of T-cell memory formation after mild COVID-19. Study summary: TCR clusters were largely donor specific.

The genes are TRBV7-8 and TRBJ1-6; no definite D call. The TCR sequence derives from an adult woman who had mild COVID-19 (a few samples of this study predate the infection). Cell type and time point are not known. Sequenced: PBMCs or a T cell subset sorted from them (not recorded which). CDR3 nucleotides: TGTGCCAGCAGCTCCCATGACATGGCTTCACCCCTCCACTTT. Its protein product is CASSSHDMASPLHF.